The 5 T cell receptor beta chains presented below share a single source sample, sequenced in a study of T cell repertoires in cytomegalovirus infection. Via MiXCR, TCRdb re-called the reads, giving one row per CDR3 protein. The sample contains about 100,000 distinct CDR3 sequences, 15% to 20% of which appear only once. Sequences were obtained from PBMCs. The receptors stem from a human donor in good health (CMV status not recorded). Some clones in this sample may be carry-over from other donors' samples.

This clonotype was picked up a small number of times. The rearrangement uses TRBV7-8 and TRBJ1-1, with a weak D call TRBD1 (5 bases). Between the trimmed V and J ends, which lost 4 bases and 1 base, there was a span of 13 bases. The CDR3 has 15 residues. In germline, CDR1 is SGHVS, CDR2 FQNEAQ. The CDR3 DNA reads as TGTGCCAGCAGCTCCCTTACGGGGGGGAACACTGAAGCTTTCTTT. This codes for CASSSLTGGNTEAFF.

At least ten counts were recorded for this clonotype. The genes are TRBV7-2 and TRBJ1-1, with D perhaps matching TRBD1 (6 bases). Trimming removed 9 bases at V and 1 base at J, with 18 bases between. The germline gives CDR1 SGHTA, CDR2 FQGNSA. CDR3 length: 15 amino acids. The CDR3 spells CASYPGGGWNTEAFF. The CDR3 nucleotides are TGTGCCAGTTACCCAGGAGGGGGATGGAACACTGAAGCTTTCTTT.

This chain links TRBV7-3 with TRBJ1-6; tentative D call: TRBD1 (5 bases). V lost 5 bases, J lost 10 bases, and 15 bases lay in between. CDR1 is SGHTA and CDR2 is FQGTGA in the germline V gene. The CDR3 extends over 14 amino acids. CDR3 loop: CASSLGTTGSPLHF. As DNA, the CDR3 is TGTGCCAGCAGCCTTGGGACCACCGGGTCACCCCTCCACTTT. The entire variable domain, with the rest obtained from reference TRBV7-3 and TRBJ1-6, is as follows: GAGVSQTPSNKVTEKGKYVELRCDPISGHTALYWYRQSLGQGPEFLIYFQGTGAADDSGLPNDRFFAVRPEGSVSTLKIQRTERGDSAVYLCASSLGTTGSPLHFGNGTRLTVT.

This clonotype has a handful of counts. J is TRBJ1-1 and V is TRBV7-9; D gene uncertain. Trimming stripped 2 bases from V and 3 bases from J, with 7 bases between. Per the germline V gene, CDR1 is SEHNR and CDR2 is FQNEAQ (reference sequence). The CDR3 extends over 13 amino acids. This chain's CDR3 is CASSLSGYTEAFF. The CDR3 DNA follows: TGTGCCAGCAGCTTATCGGGGTACACTGAAGCTTTCTTT.

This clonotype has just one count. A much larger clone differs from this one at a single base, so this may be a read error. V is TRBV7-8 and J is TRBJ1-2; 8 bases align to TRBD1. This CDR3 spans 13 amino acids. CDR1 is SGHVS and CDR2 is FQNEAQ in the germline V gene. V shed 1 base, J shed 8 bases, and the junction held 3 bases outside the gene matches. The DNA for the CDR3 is TGTGCCAGCAGCTTAGAGACAGGGGAGGGCTACACCTTC. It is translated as CASSLETGEGYTF. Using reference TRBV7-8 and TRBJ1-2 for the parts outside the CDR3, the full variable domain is GAGVSQSPRYKVAKRGQDVALRCDPISGHVSLFWYQQALGQGPEFLTYFQNEAQLDKSGLPSDRFFAERPEGSVSTLKIQRTQQEDSAVYLCASSLETGEGYTFGSGTRLTVV.